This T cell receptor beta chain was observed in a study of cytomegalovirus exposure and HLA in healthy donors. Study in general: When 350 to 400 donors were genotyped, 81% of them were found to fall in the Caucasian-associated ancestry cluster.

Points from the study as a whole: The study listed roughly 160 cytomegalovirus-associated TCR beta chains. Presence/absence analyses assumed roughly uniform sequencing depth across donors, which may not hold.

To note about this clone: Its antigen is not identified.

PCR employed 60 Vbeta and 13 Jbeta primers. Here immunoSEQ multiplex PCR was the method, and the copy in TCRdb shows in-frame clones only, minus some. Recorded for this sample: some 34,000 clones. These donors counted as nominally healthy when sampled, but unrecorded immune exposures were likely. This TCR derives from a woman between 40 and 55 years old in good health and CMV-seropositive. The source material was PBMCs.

CDR3 sequence: CASSDRLAGVNEQFF. The CDR3 bases are TGTGCCAGCAGTGACCGACTAGCGGGAGTTAATGAGCAGTTCTTC. V and J are TRBV6-1 and TRBJ2-1; 12 bases map to TRBD2. CDR1 MNHNS and CDR2 SASEGT come from the germline V gene. Germline trimming cut 3 bases from V and 7 bases from J; bases unmatched to any gene: 4. This CDR3 comprises 15 residues.